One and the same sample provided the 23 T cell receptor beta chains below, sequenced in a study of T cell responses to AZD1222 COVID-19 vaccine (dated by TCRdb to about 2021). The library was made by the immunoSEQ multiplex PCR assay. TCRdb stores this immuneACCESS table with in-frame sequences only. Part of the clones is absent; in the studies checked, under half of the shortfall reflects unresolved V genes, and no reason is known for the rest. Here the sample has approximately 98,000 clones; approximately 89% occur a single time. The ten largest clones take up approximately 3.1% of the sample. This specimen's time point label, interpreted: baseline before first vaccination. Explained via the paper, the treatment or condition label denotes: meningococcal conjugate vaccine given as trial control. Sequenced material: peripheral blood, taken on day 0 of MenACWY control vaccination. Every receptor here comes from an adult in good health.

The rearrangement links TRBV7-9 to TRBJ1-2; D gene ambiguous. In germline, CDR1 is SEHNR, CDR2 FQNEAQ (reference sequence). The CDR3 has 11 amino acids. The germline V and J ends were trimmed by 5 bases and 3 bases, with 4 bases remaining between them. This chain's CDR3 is CASSRDYGYTF. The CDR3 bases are TGTGCCAGCAGCCGGGACTATGGCTACACCTTC.

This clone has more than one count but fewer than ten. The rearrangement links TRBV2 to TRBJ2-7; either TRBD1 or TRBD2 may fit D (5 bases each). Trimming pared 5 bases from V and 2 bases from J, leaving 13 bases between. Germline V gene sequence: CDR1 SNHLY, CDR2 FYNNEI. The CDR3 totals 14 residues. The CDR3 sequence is CASSYTQGPYEQYF. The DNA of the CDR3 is TGTGCCAGCAGTTATACCCAGGGACCCTACGAGCAGTACTTC.

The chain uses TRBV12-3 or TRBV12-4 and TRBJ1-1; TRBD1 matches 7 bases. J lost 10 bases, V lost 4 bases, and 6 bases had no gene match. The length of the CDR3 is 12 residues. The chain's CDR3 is CASSSLGQRAFF. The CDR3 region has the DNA TGTGCCAGCAGTTCACTGGGACAGAGAGCTTTCTTT.

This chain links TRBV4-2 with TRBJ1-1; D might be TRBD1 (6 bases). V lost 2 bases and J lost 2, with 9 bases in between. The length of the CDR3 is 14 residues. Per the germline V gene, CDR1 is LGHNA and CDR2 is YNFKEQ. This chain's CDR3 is CASSQWTANTEAFF. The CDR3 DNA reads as TGTGCCAGCAGCCAATGGACAGCTAACACTGAAGCTTTCTTT.

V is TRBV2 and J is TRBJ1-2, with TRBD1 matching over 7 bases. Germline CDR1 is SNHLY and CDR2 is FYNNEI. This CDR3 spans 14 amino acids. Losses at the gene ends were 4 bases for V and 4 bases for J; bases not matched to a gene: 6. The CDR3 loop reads CASSGQGTLYGYTF. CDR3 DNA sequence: TGTGCCAGCAGTGGACAGGGTACCCTCTATGGCTACACCTTC.

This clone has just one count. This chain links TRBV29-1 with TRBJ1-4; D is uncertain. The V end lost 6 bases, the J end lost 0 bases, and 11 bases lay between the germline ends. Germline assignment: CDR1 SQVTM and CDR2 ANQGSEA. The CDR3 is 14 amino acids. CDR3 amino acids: CSVSRAATNEKLFF. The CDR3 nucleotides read TGCAGCGTGTCGCGGGCCGCAACTAATGAAAAACTGTTTTTT.

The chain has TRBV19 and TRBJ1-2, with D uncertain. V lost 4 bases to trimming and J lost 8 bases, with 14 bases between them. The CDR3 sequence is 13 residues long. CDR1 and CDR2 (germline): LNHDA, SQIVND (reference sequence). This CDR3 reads CASSRRGLRGYTF. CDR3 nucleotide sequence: TGTGCCAGTAGTAGGAGAGGGTTGAGGGGCTACACCTTC.

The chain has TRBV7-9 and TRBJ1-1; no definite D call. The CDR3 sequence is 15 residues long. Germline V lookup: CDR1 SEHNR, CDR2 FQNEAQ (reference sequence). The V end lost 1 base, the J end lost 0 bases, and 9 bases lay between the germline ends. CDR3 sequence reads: CASSLVKGLNTEAFF. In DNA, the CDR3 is TGTGCCAGCAGCTTAGTAAAGGGTTTGAACACTGAAGCTTTCTTT.

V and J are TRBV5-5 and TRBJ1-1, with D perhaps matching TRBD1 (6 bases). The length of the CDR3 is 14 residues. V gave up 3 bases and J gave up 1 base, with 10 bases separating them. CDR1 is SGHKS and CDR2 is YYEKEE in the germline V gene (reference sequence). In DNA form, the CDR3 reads TGTGCCAGCAGCTCACCGGACAGGAACACTGAAGCTTTCTTT. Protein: CASSSPDRNTEAFF.

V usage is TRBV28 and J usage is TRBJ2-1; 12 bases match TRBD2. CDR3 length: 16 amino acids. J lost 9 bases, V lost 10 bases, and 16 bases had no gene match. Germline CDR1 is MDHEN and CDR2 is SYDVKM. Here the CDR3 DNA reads TGTGCCACCCATCGACTAGCGGGGGCCTTACATGCTGAGCAGTTCTTC. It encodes CATHRLAGALHAEQFF. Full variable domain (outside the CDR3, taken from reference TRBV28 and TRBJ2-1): DVKVTQSSRYLVKRTGEKVFLECVQDMDHENMFWYRQDPGLGLRLIYFSYDVKMKEKGDIPEGYSVSREKKERFSLILESASTNQTSMYLCATHRLAGALHAEQFFGPGTRLTVL.

The CDR3 loop is CASSSGQGAAEAFF. DNA for the CDR3: TGTGCCAGCAGCTCGGGACAGGGGGCCGCTGAAGCTTTCTTT. The chain employs TRBV7-9 and TRBJ1-1; 12 bases are a match to TRBD1. In germline, CDR1 is SEHNR, CDR2 FQNEAQ (reference sequence). V was pared by 4 bases and J by 6 bases, with 3 bases of the junction left unmatched. CDR3 length equals 14 residues. Filled out from reference TRBV7-9 and TRBJ1-1, the complete variable domain reads DTGVSQNPRHKITKRGQNVTFRCDPISEHNRLYWYRQTLGQGPEFLTYFQNEAQLEKSRLLSDRFSAERPKGSFSTLEIQRTEQGDSAMYLCASSSGQGAAEAFFGQGTRLTVV.

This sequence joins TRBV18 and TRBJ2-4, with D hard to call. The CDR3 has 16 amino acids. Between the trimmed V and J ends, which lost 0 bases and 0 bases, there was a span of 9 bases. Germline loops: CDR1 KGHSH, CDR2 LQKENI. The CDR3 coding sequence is TGTGCCAGCTCACCACCTGCGGCCTTAGCCAAAAACATTCAGTACTTC. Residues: CASSPPAALAKNIQYF. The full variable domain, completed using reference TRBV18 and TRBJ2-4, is NAGVMQNPRHLVRRRGQEARLRCSPMKGHSHVYWYRQLPEEGLKFMVYLQKENIIDESGMPKERFSAEFPKEGPSILRIQQVVRGDSAAYFCASSPPAALAKNIQYFGAGTRLSVL.

CDR3 sequence (DNA): TGTGCCACCAGCAGAGATACTGGGGGGGGAGAGACCCAGTACTTC. Its protein is CATSRDTGGGETQYF. The chain joins TRBV15 to TRBJ2-5; 7 nucleotides match TRBD2. Germline values: CDR1 LNHNV, CDR2 YYDKDF (reference sequence). Trimming at V came to 0 bases and at J to 4 bases, leaving 5 bases not matched to a gene. The length of the CDR3 is 15 residues.

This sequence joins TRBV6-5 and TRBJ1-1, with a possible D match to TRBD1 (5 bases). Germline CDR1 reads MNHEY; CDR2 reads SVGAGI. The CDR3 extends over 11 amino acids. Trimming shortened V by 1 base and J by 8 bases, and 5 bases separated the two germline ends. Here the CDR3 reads CASSYWGEAFF. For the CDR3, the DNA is TGTGCCAGCAGTTACTGGGGGGAAGCTTTCTTT.

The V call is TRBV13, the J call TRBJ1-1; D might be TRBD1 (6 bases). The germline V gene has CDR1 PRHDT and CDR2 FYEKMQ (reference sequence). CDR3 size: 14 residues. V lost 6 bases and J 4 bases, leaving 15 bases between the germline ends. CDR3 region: CASSPTGSSTEAFF. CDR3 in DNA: TGTGCCAGCAGTCCAACAGGGAGTTCCACTGAAGCTTTCTTT.

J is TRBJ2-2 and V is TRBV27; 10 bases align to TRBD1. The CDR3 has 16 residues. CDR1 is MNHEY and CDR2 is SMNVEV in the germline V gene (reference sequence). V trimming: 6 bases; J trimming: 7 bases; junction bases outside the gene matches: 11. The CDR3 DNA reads TGTGCCAGCAGGGTGACAGGGGGCGGCCAAGGCGGGGAGCTGTTTTTT. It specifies CASRVTGGGQGGELFF.

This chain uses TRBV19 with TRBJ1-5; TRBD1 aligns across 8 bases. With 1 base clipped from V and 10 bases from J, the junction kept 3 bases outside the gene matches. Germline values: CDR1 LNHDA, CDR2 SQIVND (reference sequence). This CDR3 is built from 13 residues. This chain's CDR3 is CASSIGTGSPQHF. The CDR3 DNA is TGTGCCAGTAGTATAGGGACAGGGTCCCCCCAGCATTTT.

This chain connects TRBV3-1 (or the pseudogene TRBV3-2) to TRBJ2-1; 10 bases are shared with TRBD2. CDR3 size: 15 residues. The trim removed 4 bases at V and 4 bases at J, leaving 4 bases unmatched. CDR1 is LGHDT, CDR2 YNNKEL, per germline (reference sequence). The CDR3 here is CASSRTSGVYNEQFF. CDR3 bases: TGTGCCAGCAGCCGTACTAGCGGGGTGTACAATGAGCAGTTCTTC.

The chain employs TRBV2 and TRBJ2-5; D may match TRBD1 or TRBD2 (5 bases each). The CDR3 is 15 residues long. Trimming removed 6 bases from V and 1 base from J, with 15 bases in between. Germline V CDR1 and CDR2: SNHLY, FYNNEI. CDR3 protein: CASREGPRFQETQYF. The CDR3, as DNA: TGTGCCAGCAGAGAGGGGCCAAGATTCCAAGAGACCCAGTACTTC.

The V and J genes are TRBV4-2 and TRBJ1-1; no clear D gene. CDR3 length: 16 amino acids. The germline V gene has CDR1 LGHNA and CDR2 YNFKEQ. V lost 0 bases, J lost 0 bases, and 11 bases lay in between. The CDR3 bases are TGTGCCAGCAGCCAAGACTCTCAGAGGCTGAACACTGAAGCTTTCTTT. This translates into CASSQDSQRLNTEAFF.

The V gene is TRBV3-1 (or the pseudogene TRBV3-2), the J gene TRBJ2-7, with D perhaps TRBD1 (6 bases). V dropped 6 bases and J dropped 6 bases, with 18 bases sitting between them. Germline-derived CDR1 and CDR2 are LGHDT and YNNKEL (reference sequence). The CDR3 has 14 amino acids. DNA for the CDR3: TGTGCCAGCAGTCAAATGTTCCCCAGGGGCGAGCAGTACTTC. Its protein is CASSQMFPRGEQYF.

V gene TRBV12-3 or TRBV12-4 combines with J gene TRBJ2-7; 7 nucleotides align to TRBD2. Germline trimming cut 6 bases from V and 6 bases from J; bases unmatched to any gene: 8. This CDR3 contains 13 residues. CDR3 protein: CASRGRAGTEQYF. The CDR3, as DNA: TGTGCCAGCAGGGGGAGGGCAGGGACCGAGCAGTACTTC.

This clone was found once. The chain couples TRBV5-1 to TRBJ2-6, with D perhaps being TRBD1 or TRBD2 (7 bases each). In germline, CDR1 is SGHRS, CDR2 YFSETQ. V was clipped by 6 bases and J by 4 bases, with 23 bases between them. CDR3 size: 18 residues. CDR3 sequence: CASNPQGGGASGANVLTF. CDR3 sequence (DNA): TGCGCCAGCAACCCCCAGGGAGGGGGCGCGTCGGGGGCCAACGTCCTGACTTTC. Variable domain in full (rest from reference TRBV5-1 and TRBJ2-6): KAGVTQTPRYLIKTRGQQVTLSCSPISGHRSVSWYQQTPGQGLQFLFEYFSETQRNKGNFPGRFSGRQFSNSRSEMNVSTLELGDSALYLCASNPQGGGASGANVLTFGAGSRLTVL.